What follows are 7 T cell receptor beta chains derived from one specimen sequenced in a study of blood T cell repertoires in COVID-19. TCRdb's table, derived via immunoSEQ multiplex PCR, lists solely in-frame clones and lacks some. The table has around 250,000 clones, 75% to 90% seen once. Material: PBMCs or T cells enriched from blood (not recorded which). Source of these receptors: a woman aged 50 to 65 who had recovered from COVID-19.

This clone has just a few counts. The rearrangement uses TRBV2 and TRBJ2-1, with D perhaps matching TRBD1 (5 bases). This CDR3 is 14 amino acids long. V was trimmed by 2 bases and J by 7 bases, leaving 12 bases between them. Per the germline V gene, CDR1 is SNHLY and CDR2 is FYNNEI. The CDR3 nucleotides read TGTGCCAGCAGTGAAAGAACAGGTGGGAATGAGCAGTTCTTC. Amino acid sequence: CASSERTGGNEQFF.

The chain couples TRBV3-1 (or the pseudogene TRBV3-2) to TRBJ1-1; 8 positions match TRBD1. The junction had 1 base not matched to a gene; V was cut back by 1 base and J by 0 bases. The germline V gene encodes CDR1 LGHDT and CDR2 YNNKEL (reference sequence). The CDR3 length is 15 residues. The CDR3 loop is CASSQADRVNTEAFF. The CDR3 bases are TGTGCCAGCAGCCAAGCGGACAGGGTGAACACTGAAGCTTTCTTT.

This chain links TRBV6-6 with TRBJ2-7, with D possibly matching TRBD2 (5 bases). The CDR3 loop spans 14 amino acids. Trimming shortened V by 7 bases and J by 0 bases, and 13 bases separated the two germline ends. Germline V lookup: CDR1 MNHNY, CDR2 SVGAGI (reference sequence). The CDR3 protein is CASTRTGSSYEQYF. CDR3 nucleotides: TGTGCCAGCACACGGACGGGGAGCTCCTACGAGCAGTACTTC.

This clone was detected once. The chain uses TRBV27 and TRBJ2-1; possibly TRBD2 for D (6 bases). Trimming took off 6 bases at V and 2 bases at J, with 14 bases between the two ends. The germline gives CDR1 MNHEY, CDR2 SMNVEV (reference sequence). The CDR3 has 15 amino acids. CDR3 nucleotide sequence: TGTGCCAGCAGCCTCCGCGGGGACCCCTACAATGAGCAGTTCTTC. As protein: CASSLRGDPYNEQFF.

The rearrangement uses TRBV28 and TRBJ1-3, with no clear D. Germline-derived CDR1 and CDR2 are MDHEN and SYDVKM. The CDR3 has 15 amino acids. Trimming stripped 7 bases from V and 4 bases from J, with 17 bases between. This CDR3 reads CASNERRPLGNTIYF. CDR3 in DNA: TGTGCCAGCAACGAACGGAGACCACTCGGAAACACCATATATTTT.

The genes are TRBV24-1 and TRBJ2-1, with D unresolved. Germline loops: CDR1 KGHDR, CDR2 SFDVKD. This CDR3 region has 13 residues. Trimming shortened V by 9 bases and J by 6 bases, and 14 bases separated the two germline ends. The CDR3 sequence is CATHPVFCNEQFF. CDR3 sequence (DNA): TGTGCCACCCATCCGGTATTCTGCAATGAGCAGTTCTTC.

V is TRBV10-1 and J is TRBJ2-2, with 11 bases fitting TRBD2. Germline values: CDR1 WNHNN, CDR2 SYGVQD (reference sequence). The CDR3 runs to 18 residues. V was pared by 6 bases and J by 0 bases, with 9 bases of the junction left unmatched. The CDR3 DNA reads as TGCGCCAGCAGCCCCGGTCTACTAGCGGGGGCGAACACCGGGGAGCTGTTTTTT. Translation: CASSPGLLAGANTGELFF.